This T cell receptor (beta chain) was obtained from a study of cytomegalovirus exposure and HLA in healthy donors. The study's findings and limits: Specificity of three CMV-associated chains for CMV antigens was verified in vitro.

This clone has more than one count but fewer than ten. Its antigen is not known. The same CDR3 arises from other DNA sequences in this sample as well. The CDR3 covers 13 residues. With 5 bases removed from V and 4 bases from J, the gap between germline ends came to 11 bases. Germline V CDR1 and CDR2: KGHSH, LQKENI. The PCR was carried out with 60 Vbeta primers and 13 Jbeta primers. The table came from immunoSEQ multiplex PCR; TCRdb's copy has only in-frame clones and leaves some out. In the table there are approximately 150,000 clones, around 65% of which are singletons. The V and J genes are TRBV18 and TRBJ1-1; unclear D gene. The sequence came from a male donor in good health and CMV-seronegative. Sequenced input: PBMCs. The CDR3 loop is CASSAMGSTEAFF. CDR3 DNA: TGTGCCAGCTCAGCGATGGGGAGCACTGAAGCTTTCTTT.